The 20 T cell receptor beta chains below all came from one sample that was sequenced in a study of early T cells in non-severe SARS-CoV-2 infection. TCRdb reprocessed the 5' RACE reads via MiXCR and lists one record per CDR3 protein. This sample carries some 63,000 distinct CDR3 sequences, 10% to 15% of them seen once, and the ten largest clones take approximately 4.8%. Sequencing used whole blood. The receptors derive from an adult who was a healthcare worker with PCR-confirmed SARS-CoV-2 infection or an uninfected control (not recorded which).

This clonotype was seen more than once but under ten times. V gene TRBV7-2 combines with J gene TRBJ2-1; 10 nucleotides match TRBD2. Germline CDR1 SGHTA, CDR2 FQGNSA. The CDR3 contains 14 residues. J was trimmed by 7 bases and V by 6 bases; bases with no gene match: 6. The CDR3 bases are TGTGCCAGCAGGAGCGGGGGGGATCGAAATGAGCAGTTCTTC. It codes for CASRSGGDRNEQFF.

This clonotype was picked up many times. The chain joins TRBV7-8 to TRBJ2-4; TRBD2 matches 7 bases. Per the germline V gene, CDR1 is SGHVS and CDR2 is FQNEAQ. The CDR3 length is 15 residues. With 3 bases clipped from V and 3 bases from J, the junction kept 5 bases outside the gene matches. CDR3 sequence (DNA): TGTGCCAGCAGCTTGGCGGGGGAAGGCAAAAACATTCAGTACTTC. As protein: CASSLAGEGKNIQYF.

This clonotype was counted ten times or more. The V gene is TRBV6-6, the J gene TRBJ1-2, with D uncertain. This CDR3 comprises 12 residues. Germline-derived CDR1 and CDR2 are MNHNY and SVGAGI (reference sequence). V was clipped by 7 bases and J by 8 bases, with 14 bases between them. CDR3: CASKPPEAGYTF. The CDR3 DNA sequence: TGTGCCAGCAAGCCGCCGGAAGCAGGCTACACCTTC.

This clonotype was picked up many times. The chain carries TRBV5-5 and TRBJ1-1; D perhaps matches TRBD1 (5 bases). This CDR3 has 14 amino acids. Germline V CDR1 and CDR2: SGHKS, YYEKEE (reference sequence). V was clipped by 1 base and J by 0 bases, with 7 bases between them. The CDR3 reads CASSLSGMNTEAFF. The DNA for the CDR3 is TGTGCCAGCAGCTTGTCAGGGATGAACACTGAAGCTTTCTTT.

This clonotype was seen a handful of times. The J gene is TRBJ2-5, the V gene TRBV12-3 or TRBV12-4, with D unresolved. There are 14 residues in the CDR3. V lost 4 bases and J 2 bases, leaving 11 bases between the germline ends. CDR3 protein: CASSSTNRQETQYF. Here the CDR3 DNA reads TGTGCCAGCAGTTCGACAAACCGACAAGAGACCCAGTACTTC.

This clonotype occurred many times. The gene calls are TRBV7-9 and TRBJ1-1; D call uncertain. There are 13 residues in the CDR3. Germline V lookup: CDR1 SEHNR, CDR2 FQNEAQ (reference sequence). The ends were cut back, 0 bases at V and 10 bases at J, with 12 bases in the middle. The CDR3 region has the DNA TGTGCCAGCAGCTTAGCGGGTCCCCCTGGAGCTTTCTTT. Encoded protein: CASSLAGPPGAFF.

This clonotype has at least ten counts. V usage is TRBV11-1 and J usage is TRBJ1-1; the D gene is possibly TRBD1 (6 bases). The CDR3 is made up of 14 amino acids. Trimming took off 4 bases at V and 4 bases at J, with 13 bases between the two ends. Germline CDR1 SGHAT, CDR2 FQDESV (reference sequence). CDR3 protein: CASSWQGQTTEAFF. The DNA of the CDR3 is TGTGCCAGCAGCTGGCAGGGACAAACCACTGAAGCTTTCTTT.

The chain is built from TRBV5-8 and TRBJ2-2, with TRBD1 identical over 8 bases. The CDR3 runs 15 residues. Germline CDR1 SGHTS, CDR2 YDEGEE. V lost 4 bases and J lost 3; bases outside the gene matches: 5. CDR3 sequence reads: CASSAGQGDTGELFF. For the CDR3, the DNA is TGTGCCAGCAGCGCCGGACAGGGAGACACCGGGGAGCTGTTTTTT.

This clonotype was observed many times. The chain combines TRBV6-6 with TRBJ2-4; tentative D call: TRBD2 (6 bases). Germline lookup yields CDR1 MNHNY and CDR2 SVGAGI (reference sequence). V gave up 5 bases and J gave up 1 base, with 15 bases separating them. This CDR3 is 16 amino acids long. The CDR3 loop reads CASSDLAGSAKNIQYF. The DNA for the CDR3 is TGTGCCAGCAGTGACTTGGCGGGGTCGGCCAAAAACATTCAGTACTTC.

This chain uses TRBV3-2 with TRBJ2-5; no DNA check was done on the table's D call, TRBD1. TRBV3-2 is a known pseudogene. The CDR3 has 13 amino acids. The CDR3: CASSHRVQETQYF. CDR3 bases: TGTGCCAGCAGCCACAGGGTCCAAGAGACCCAGTACTTC.

This clonotype was seen a few times. This sequence joins TRBV6-5 and TRBJ2-7, with 8 bases aligning to TRBD1. Losses at the gene ends were 5 bases for V and 6 bases for J; bases not matched to a gene: 9. Germline CDR1 reads MNHEY; CDR2 reads SVGAGI. The CDR3 is 14 amino acids. The CDR3 region is CASSAGGRDGEQYF. CDR3 nucleotides: TGTGCCAGCAGTGCAGGGGGCAGGGATGGCGAGCAGTACTTC.

This chain connects TRBV6-1 to TRBJ2-7; D is tentatively TRBD1 or TRBD2 (5 bases each). In germline, CDR1 is MNHNS, CDR2 SASEGT. Trimming removed 2 bases at V and 3 bases at J, with 8 bases between. The CDR3 is made up of 13 amino acids. The CDR3 reads CASSEWDGYEQYF. CDR3 nucleotides: TGTGCCAGCAGTGAATGGGACGGCTACGAGCAGTACTTC.

V is TRBV11-2 and J is TRBJ1-6, with 9 bases that match TRBD1. Germline V gene sequence: CDR1 SGHAT, CDR2 FQNNGV. The CDR3 length is 15 residues. J lost 7 bases, V lost 3 bases, and 4 bases had no gene match. The CDR3 nucleotides read TGTGCCAGCAGCTTTCCCGGGACAGGGAATTCACCCCTCCACTTT. Protein sequence: CASSFPGTGNSPLHF. The full variable domain, completed using reference TRBV11-2 and TRBJ1-6, is EAGVAQSPRYKIIEKRQSVAFWCNPISGHATLYWYQQILGQGPKLLIQFQNNGVVDDSQLPKDRFSAERLKGVDSTLKIQPAKLEDSAVYLCASSFPGTGNSPLHFGNGTRLTVT.

V usage is TRBV29-1 and J usage is TRBJ2-7; D possibly corresponds to TRBD1 (7 bases). The CDR3 covers 13 residues. The V gene lost 6 bases and the J gene lost 4 bases, with 16 bases spanning the gap. Germline CDR1 and CDR2: SQVTM and ANQGSEA. CDR3 amino acids: CSVGRGTDYEQYF. CDR3 DNA: TGCAGCGTAGGCCGCGGGACAGATTACGAGCAGTACTTC.

Ten or more counts support this clonotype. V gene TRBV29-1 combines with J gene TRBJ2-1; 9 bases fit TRBD1. Germline V lookup: CDR1 SQVTM, CDR2 ANQGSEA. With V trimmed by 1 base and J by 2 bases, 6 bases remained unmatched. This CDR3 is built from 16 residues. This CDR3 reads CSVEGVRDRAYNEQFF. The CDR3 nucleotides read TGCAGCGTTGAAGGGGTCCGGGACAGGGCCTACAATGAGCAGTTCTTC.

This rearrangement joins TRBV29-1 to TRBJ1-1; no clear D gene. The length of the CDR3 is 12 residues. Germline assignment: CDR1 SQVTM and CDR2 ANQGSEA. The germline V and J ends were trimmed by 4 bases and 0 bases, with 6 bases remaining between them. Here the CDR3 DNA reads TGCAGCGTTGTCCCCGTGAACACTGAAGCTTTCTTT. The encoded protein is CSVVPVNTEAFF. Full variable domain (missing parts from reference TRBV29-1 and TRBJ1-1): SAVISQKPSRDICQRGTSLTIQCQVDSQVTMMFWYRQQPGQSLTLIATANQGSEATYESGFVIDKFPISRPNLTFSTLTVSNMSPEDSSIYLCSVVPVNTEAFFGQGTRLTVV.

This clonotype has at least ten counts. The chain employs TRBV4-3 and TRBJ2-3; D unclear. Trimming pared 0 bases from V and 2 bases from J, leaving 12 bases between. The CDR3 runs 16 residues. Germline CDR1 LGHNA, CDR2 YSLEER. In DNA, the CDR3 is TGCGCCAGCAGCCAAGATCCTGACCTCTCCACAGATACGCAGTATTTT. Encoded protein: CASSQDPDLSTDTQYF.

V is TRBV4-1 and J is TRBJ2-3; D unclear. V gave up 0 bases and J gave up 2 bases, with 9 bases separating them. CDR3 length: 15 amino acids. CDR1 MGHRA and CDR2 YSYEKL come from the germline V gene. The CDR3 protein is CASSQDPGNTDTQYF. Here the CDR3 DNA reads TGCGCCAGCAGCCAAGATCCTGGAAACACAGATACGCAGTATTTT.

This clonotype came up a few times. This chain joins TRBV20-1 and TRBJ1-1, with no clear D. The CDR3 runs 14 residues. Trimming took off 6 bases at V and 1 base at J, with 15 bases between the two ends. Germline V lookup: CDR1 DFQATT, CDR2 SNEGSKA (reference sequence). CDR3 amino acids: CSAPRPVQNTEAFF. The CDR3 nucleotides read TGCAGTGCCCCGAGGCCGGTTCAGAACACTGAAGCTTTCTTT.

To note about this clonotype: A much larger clone lies one base from this, so it may be a read error. The rearrangement links TRBV11-2 to TRBJ2-1; TRBD1 matches at 8 bases. The CDR3 has 14 amino acids. Germline V gene data show CDR1 as SGHAT and CDR2 as FQNNGV. J lost 6 bases, V lost 3 bases, and 4 bases had no gene match. This CDR3 reads CASSFRGTGNEQFF. The CDR3 nucleotides are TGTGCCAGCAGCTTCCGCGGGACAGGCAATGAGCAGTTCTTC.